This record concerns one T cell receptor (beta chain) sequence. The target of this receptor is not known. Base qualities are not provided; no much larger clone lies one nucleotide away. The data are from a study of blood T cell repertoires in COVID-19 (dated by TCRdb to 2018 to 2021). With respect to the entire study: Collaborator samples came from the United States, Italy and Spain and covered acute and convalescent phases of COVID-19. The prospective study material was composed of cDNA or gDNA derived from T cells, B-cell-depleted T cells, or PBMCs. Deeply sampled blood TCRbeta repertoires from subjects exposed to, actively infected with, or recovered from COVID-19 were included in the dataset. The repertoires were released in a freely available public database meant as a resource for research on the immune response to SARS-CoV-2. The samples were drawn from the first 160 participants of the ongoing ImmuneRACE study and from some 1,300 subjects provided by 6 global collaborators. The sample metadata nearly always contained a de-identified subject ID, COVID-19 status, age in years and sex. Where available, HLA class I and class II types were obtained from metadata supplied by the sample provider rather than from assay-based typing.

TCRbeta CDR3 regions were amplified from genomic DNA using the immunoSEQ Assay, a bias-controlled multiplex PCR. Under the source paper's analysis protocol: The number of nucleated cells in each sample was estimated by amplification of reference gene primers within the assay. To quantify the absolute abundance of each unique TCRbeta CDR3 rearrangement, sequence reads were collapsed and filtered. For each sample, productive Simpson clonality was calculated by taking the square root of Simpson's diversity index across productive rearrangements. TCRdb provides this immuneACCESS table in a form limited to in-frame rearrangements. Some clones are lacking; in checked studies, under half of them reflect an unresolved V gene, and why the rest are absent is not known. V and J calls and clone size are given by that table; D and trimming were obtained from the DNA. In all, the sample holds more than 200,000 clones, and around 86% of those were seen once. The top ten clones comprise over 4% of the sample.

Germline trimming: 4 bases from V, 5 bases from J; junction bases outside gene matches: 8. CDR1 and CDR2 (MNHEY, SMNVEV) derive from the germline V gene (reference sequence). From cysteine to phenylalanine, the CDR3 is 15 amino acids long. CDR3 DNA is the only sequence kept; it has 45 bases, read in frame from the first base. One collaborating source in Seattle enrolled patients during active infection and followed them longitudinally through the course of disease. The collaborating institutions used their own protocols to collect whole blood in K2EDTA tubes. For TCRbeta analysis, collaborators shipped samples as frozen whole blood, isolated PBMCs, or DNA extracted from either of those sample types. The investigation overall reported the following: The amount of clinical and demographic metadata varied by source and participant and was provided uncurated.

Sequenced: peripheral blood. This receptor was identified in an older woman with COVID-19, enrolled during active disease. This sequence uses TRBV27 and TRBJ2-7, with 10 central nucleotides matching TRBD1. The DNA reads TGTGCCAGCAGTTACTCGGGACAGGGGTCGAACGAGCAGTACTTC. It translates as CASSYSGQGSNEQYF.